Below, 11 T cell receptor delta chains from the same sample are listed, as sequenced in a study of γδ T cells in repeated Plasmodium falciparum infection (dated by TCRdb to about 2021). Vgamma9/Vdelta2+ and Vdelta2-negative gammadelta T cell populations were flow-sorted from peripheral blood mononuclear cells for bulk TCR repertoire analysis. The library was obtained by multiplex PCR. This sample was sequenced with an Illumina MiSeq. In TCRdb, clones were called once more from the public reads by CATT, and rows of identical DNA were later combined. The sample table holds 80,000 to 95,000 delta-chain clones, of which approximately 1.4% were seen once. In total, the top ten clones hold 8.5% to 10% of the sample. What was sequenced was gamma-delta T cells from blood. All receptors derive from a pool of human donors (malaria-infected and uninfected, not separated).

This clone has more than one count but fewer than ten. The protein held in TCRdb is that of a much larger clone and does not match this DNA's translation at residue 5, likely because of a read error; the protein shown is translated from the DNA. The rearrangement uses TRDV1 and TRDJ1; 12 bases match TRDD3. As TCRdb names no J gene, one was assigned here on the basis of a DNA match to germline. The V and J ends lost 4 bases and 7 bases, in that order; junction bases with no gene match: 37. Germline V CDR1 and CDR2: TSWWSYY, QGS. CDR3 length: 25 amino acids. CDR3 coding DNA: TGTGCTCTTGGGGGGTTCAAGAGGGGGCCTTCCGAAAAAAACTGGGGGATACCTTCCAACAGTAAACTCATCTTT. Translating it yields CALGGFKRGPSEKNWGIPSNSKLIF.

This clone was picked up many times. The protein TCRdb lists belongs to a much larger clone and differs from this DNA's translation at residue 11, which points to a read error; the protein shown is made from the DNA. The chain uses TRDV1 and TRDJ1, with 8 bases lining up with TRDD3. This CDR3 comprises 16 residues. Germline V lookup: CDR1 TSWWSYY, CDR2 QGS. J was trimmed by 5 bases and V by 5 bases; bases with no gene match: 13. The CDR3 nucleotides are TGTGCTCTTGGGAAGGGCCTATTGCTGGGGGAGGATAAACTCATCTTT. Amino acids: CALGKGLLLGEDKLIF.

This clone was counted between two and nine times. This sequence is one base from a far larger clone and is likely a read error. Other nucleotide sequences in the sample specify the same CDR3. The rearrangement links TRDV2 to TRDJ1; TRDD3 might be the D (6 bases). The J gene, missing from TCRdb, was assigned here through DNA to germline matching. From germline, CDR1 is GEAIGNYY and CDR2 EKD. V gave up 3 bases and J gave up 0 bases, with 13 bases separating them. This CDR3 comprises 15 residues. The CDR3 sequence: CACDGGGRYTDKLIF. CDR3 bases: TGTGCCTGTGACGGCGGGGGGAGGTACACCGATAAACTCATCTTT.

A word on this clone: The protein held in TCRdb is that of a much larger clone and does not match this DNA's translation at residue 7, likely because of a read error; the protein shown is translated from the DNA. The chain uses TRDV2 and TRDJ3, with D tentatively TRDD3 (6 bases). No J gene was available from TCRdb, and it was assigned here by a germline match of the DNA. Trimming took 0 bases from V and 0 from J, leaving 14 bases between them. This CDR3 region has 19 residues. Germline lookup yields CDR1 GEAIGNYY and CDR2 EKD. This CDR3 is CACDTVPGGLSWDTRQMFF. CDR3 sequence (DNA): TGTGCCTGTGACACCGTTCCGGGGGGACTCTCCTGGGACACCCGACAGATGTTTTTC.

The CDR3 spells CALGDGLPTFWGIGADKLIF. The CDR3 DNA follows: TGTGCTCTTGGGGACGGCCTTCCTACCTTCTGGGGGATAGGGGCCGATAAACTCATCTTT. V is TRDV1 and J is TRDJ1, with D perhaps TRDD3 (10 bases). The J gene, not given by TCRdb, was assigned here from a germline match of the nucleotide sequence. Germline lookup yields CDR1 TSWWSYY and CDR2 QGS. Deletions cut 3 bases from V and 3 bases from J, with 29 bases between. The CDR3 runs 20 residues.

This clone was seen a few times. The TCRdb protein comes from a much larger clone and disagrees with this DNA's translation at residue 17, likely due to a read error; the protein given here is derived from the DNA. This chain's CDR3 is CACDSLGDTPSWDTRQTFF. For the CDR3, the DNA is TGTGCCTGTGACTCACTGGGGGATACACCCTCCTGGGACACCCGACAGACGTTTTTC. The V gene call reads TRDV2; no J gene was called; TRDD3 is the table's D call and was not checked against the DNA. The germline CDR1 and CDR2 sequences are GEAIGNYY and EKD. This CDR3 spans 19 amino acids.

This clone was detected ten times or more. The protein here is the DNA translation, as the TCRdb protein differs from it at residue 9. CDR3 sequence reads: CACDTVGGRHYTDKLIF. CDR3 in DNA: TGTGCCTGTGACACCGTTGGGGGGAGACACTACACCGATAAACTCATCTTT. V is TRDV2 and J is TRDJ1; TRDD3 is a possible D gene (6 bases). This CDR3 spans 17 amino acids. Germline V CDR1 and CDR2: GEAIGNYY, EKD. V was cut by 0 bases and J by 0 bases, with 16 bases left in between.

This clone was seen a few times. This DNA translates differently at residue 6 from the TCRdb protein, which is that of a much larger clone; a read error is likely, and the protein shown is the DNA's own translation. V is TRDV2 and J is TRDJ1; 7 bases match TRDD3. TCRdb is silent on the J gene; assignment here came from matching the DNA to germline. Germline CDR1 and CDR2: GEAIGNYY and EKD. CDR3 length: 19 residues. Unmatched junction bases numbered 19, after V lost 1 base and J lost 3 bases. The CDR3 spells CACDTVRGGHPFEPDKLIF. In nucleotides, the CDR3 is TGTGCCTGTGACACAGTGCGTGGGGGACACCCTTTCGAGCCCGATAAACTCATCTTT.

This clone has only a few counts. TCRdb has a much larger clone's protein, which differs at residue 6 from the translation of this DNA, likely because of a read error; what is shown is the protein translated from the DNA. The V gene is TRDV1, the J gene TRDJ1, with 11 nucleotides matching TRDD3. Matching the DNA to germline supplied the J gene, which TCRdb does not give. The CDR3 sequence is 21 residues long. Germline CDR1 and CDR2: TSWWSYY and QGS. V was pared by 5 bases and J by 0 bases, with 20 bases of the junction left unmatched. CDR3 nucleotide sequence: TGTGCTCTTGGGCCCTCCAGGCCCTGGGGGATACCCGCACGGTACACCGATAAACTCATCTTT. It translates to CALGPSRPWGIPARYTDKLIF.

In its sample, this clone was seen many times. V usage is TRDV1 and J usage is TRDJ1; tentative D call: TRDD3 (9 bases). The V end was cut by 2 bases, the J end by 2 bases, with 27 bases between. The CDR3 spans 20 residues. From germline, CDR1 is TSWWSYY and CDR2 QGS. DNA of the CDR3: TGTGCTCTTGGGGAAAGCCTTCCTAAGTGGTGGGGGATAACTACCGATAAACTCATCTTT. Encoded protein: CALGESLPKWWGITTDKLIF.

Only a few counts were recorded for this clone. This probably arose from a read error, given a far larger clone one base away. Other DNA sequences in this specimen translate into the identical CDR3. The rearrangement links TRDV2 to TRDJ1; the match to TRDD3 covers 9 bases. The CDR3 has 19 amino acids. Germline-derived CDR1 and CDR2 are GEAIGNYY and EKD. The junction had 17 bases not matched to a gene; V was cut back by 3 bases and J by 1 base. The chain's CDR3 is CACDPVGLGDTQVTDKLIF. CDR3 DNA: TGTGCCTGTGACCCCGTTGGACTAGGGGATACGCAAGTCACCGATAAACTCATCTTT.